This TCR beta chain was sequenced during a study of T cells expressing NK-cell markers. The overall study: All TCR beta repertoires analysed originated from sorted CD3+CD56+NKG2C+, CD3+CD56+NKG2C- and CD3+CD56-NKG2C+ T cells. Broader study findings: Evidence did not settle whether expanded NKG2C+ T cell clones targeted HCMV.

Notes on this clonotype: What it recognizes is unknown.

TCRdb reanalyzed the 5' RACE reads and collapses them to one entry per CDR3 protein, without DNA. This listing includes about 300,000 distinct CDR3 sequences. The sequencing sample was made of blood T cells: a sorted CD56 or NKG2C T cell subset, CD4+ or CD8+ T cells, or bulk PBMC T cells (not recorded which). The clonotype comes from a woman between 18 and 75 years old in good health.

The CDR3 reads CSARGGPRSEQYF. This sequence joins TRBV20-1 and TRBJ2-7; TCRdb picks TRBD1, but there is no DNA to check that call. The length of the CDR3 is 13 residues. Per germline, CDR1 DFQATT and CDR2 SNEGSKA (reference sequence).